The present T cell receptor beta chain was sequenced within a study of blood T cells in healthy people across ages. The CDR3 contains 16 residues. The V gene lost 0 bases and the J gene lost 4 bases, with 16 bases spanning the gap. The germline V gene has CDR1 MGHRA and CDR2 YSYEKL. This clonotype was recorded at least ten times. Its target is unknown. Overall study results and limits: Correlation between TCR beta diversity and naive T cell percentage was strong.

With a J-beta primer mix and a sample-barcoded 5' primer, a second PCR ran about 7 to 12 cycles. The authors tagged each cDNA molecule using a template-switch adaptor with 12 random nucleotides. TCRdb fed the 5' RACE reads into MiXCR, producing one record per CDR3 protein. Among 1.5 million to 2 million distinct CDR3 sequences listed, 30% to 35% were seen once. Sequenced input: blood. The source of this sequence is a woman in her 30s in good health. This rearrangement joins TRBV4-1 to TRBJ2-7, with D perhaps TRBD2 (6 bases). Here the CDR3 DNA reads TGCGCCAGCAGCCAAGAGAGTCGCGGGGAAGGTTACGAGCAGTACTTC. It yields the protein CASSQESRGEGYEQYF.